Described below is a single T cell receptor (beta chain) sequence and its context. Participants had their cohort set by participant-reported clinical history. This sample was included in a study of blood T cell repertoires in COVID-19. Overall study: Nucleic acid was either cDNA or gDNA, and it came from T cells, B-cell-depleted T cells, or PBMCs.

Sequencing used immunoSEQ multiplex PCR; TCRdb keeps in-frame clones, though not all of them. This sample carries hundreds of thousands of clones, more than 75% of them seen once, and the ten largest clones take around 1.9%. Germline trimming cut 3 bases from V and 0 bases from J; bases unmatched to any gene: 7. The V gene's germline CDR1 is KGHSH and CDR2 LQKENI. The CDR3 has 16 residues. Sequencing input: PBMCs or T cells enriched from blood (not recorded which). This clonotype was sampled from a man aged 35 to 55 in a cohort exposed to, infected with or recovered from COVID-19 (not recorded which). The V gene is TRBV18, the J gene TRBJ1-2; TRBD1 aligns across 7 bases. CDR3 nucleotides: TGTGCCAGCTCACCCTTGCCCGGGACAGCTAACTATGGCTACACCTTC. Its translation is CASSPLPGTANYGYTF.